Listed below are T cell receptor beta chains from one sample, sequenced in a study of spatial heterogeneity in lung cancer. TCRdb re-called the 5' RACE reads with MiXCR, one entry per CDR3 protein. The sample has about 8,600 distinct CDR3 sequences, 4% to 5.5% seen once; the top ten hold roughly 30%. The specimen comprised PBMCs, sampled at surgery. The receptors derive from a male donor with early-stage non-small cell lung cancer. Both conserved end residues are trimmed from each CDR3. Clone size is shown for a subset of rows, as once, few, many or a class of expanded clone.

size | V | CDR3
many | TRBV4-2 | ASSQASGTDYGYT
medium-sized | TRBV5-4 | ASRTDFRNTEAF
many | TRBV11-2 | ASSLGGLFVGEKLF
- | TRBV14 | ASSPFPRTPLH
many | TRBV3-1 | ASRTSVGEQF
many | TRBV12-3/TRBV12-4 | ASSEWAFVTNEKLF
many | TRBV7-2 | ASSLVGGPNTGELF
many | TRBV7-9 | ASSLEQPNQPQH
medium-sized | TRBV29-1 | SVDPRNEQF
- | TRBV6-1 | ASNQGFQQPQH
- | TRBV7-6 | ASSLVDMNTEAF
many | TRBV2 | ASNVAGGETQY
- | TRBV20-1 | SATDRVLQETQY
few | TRBV12-3/TRBV12-4 | ASSPGQGQETQY
medium-sized | TRBV14 | ASSQGEQPQH
many | TRBV6-5 | ASSYGGLHYNEQF
many | TRBV6-1 | ASRGTGLKNEQF
medium-sized | TRBV7-2 | ASSLGRHNSPLH
many | TRBV4-2 | ASSQEGPLGAGELF
few | TRBV6-1 | HTRGLRSYNEQF
many | TRBV5-6 | ASSLYPGGYSGNTIY
medium-sized | TRBV7-2 | ASSLMGSQETQY
- | TRBV9 | ASSDAGTNTDTQY
many | TRBV7-2 | ASSRNNNSPLH
many | TRBV29-1 | SAKNGTPASYEQY
many | TRBV20-1 | SAGRKQETQY
medium-sized | TRBV7-9 | ASSLYTDTQY
medium-sized | TRBV29-1 | SASLGRTEAF
many | TRBV7-2 | ASSLALRGFTEAF
- | TRBV10-3 | AISVQGIEANVLT
many | TRBV7-2 | ASSLVGSGDGNTIY
medium-sized | TRBV12-3/TRBV12-4 | ASSPNDIRNQPQH
many | TRBV6-2/TRBV6-3 | ASNALFEAWIADYRQETQY
many | TRBV29-1 | SVEREAGGLDEQF
medium-sized | TRBV4-1 | ASSQDRSAKQY
- | TRBV5-1 | ASSLAGRDVETQY
many | TRBV5-1 | ASSPPEPTDTQY
many | TRBV7-9 | ASSSNRRTAKNIQY
- | TRBV6-6 | ASSYSQGPHIQY
many | TRBV12-3/TRBV12-4 | ASSFRRGQSYNEQF
many | TRBV7-2 | ASSLDSSNQPQH
many | TRBV11-3 | ASSTDETGAIETQY
many | TRBV7-2 | ASSLEGVLYGYT
many | TRBV4-3 | ASSQARVGTEAF